The source of this T cell receptor beta chain is a study of control samples from healthy donors and cancer patients. The data were produced by immunoSEQ multiplex PCR, yet TCRdb's version contains in-frame clones alone and is incomplete. Of roughly 120,000 clones in the sample, about 89% were seen once. Deletions cut 2 bases from V and 9 bases from J, with 13 bases between. This CDR3 spans 13 amino acids. The germline CDR1 and CDR2 sequences are SGHTA and FQGNSA. Sequenced: blood. The chain joins TRBV7-2 to TRBJ2-5; the D gene is possibly TRBD1 (5 bases). This TCR was recovered from a woman under 30 in good health. The CDR3 protein is CASSLQGKVAQYF. The CDR3 nucleotides read TGTGCCAGCAGCTTACAGGGAAAGGTGGCCCAGTACTTC.